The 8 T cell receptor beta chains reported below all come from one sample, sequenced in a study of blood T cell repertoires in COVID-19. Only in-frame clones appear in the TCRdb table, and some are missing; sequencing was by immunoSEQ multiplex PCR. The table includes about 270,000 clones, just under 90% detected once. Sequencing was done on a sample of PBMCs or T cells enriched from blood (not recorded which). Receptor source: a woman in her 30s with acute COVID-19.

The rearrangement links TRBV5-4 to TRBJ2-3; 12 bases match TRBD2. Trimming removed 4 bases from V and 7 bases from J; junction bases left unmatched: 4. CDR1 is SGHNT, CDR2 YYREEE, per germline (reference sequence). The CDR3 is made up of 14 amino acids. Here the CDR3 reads CASSPWTSGNTQYF. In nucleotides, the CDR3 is TGTGCCAGCAGCCCGTGGACTAGCGGGAATACGCAGTATTTT.

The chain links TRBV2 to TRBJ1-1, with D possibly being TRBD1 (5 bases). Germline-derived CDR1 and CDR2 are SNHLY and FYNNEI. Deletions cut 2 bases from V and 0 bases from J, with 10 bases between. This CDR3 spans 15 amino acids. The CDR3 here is CASSELGLMNTEAFF. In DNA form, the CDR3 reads TGTGCCAGCAGTGAATTGGGGCTCATGAACACTGAAGCTTTCTTT.

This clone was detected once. CDR3 coding DNA: TGTGCCACCAGTGATTTCGGGAGGGCCCCTCATGGAGAAGATACGCAGTATTTT. It translates to CATSDFGRAPHGEDTQYF. This chain uses TRBV24-1 with TRBJ2-3, with 8 bases lining up with TRBD2. V was clipped by 1 base and J by 5 bases; unmatched bases: 13. Per the germline V gene, CDR1 is KGHDR and CDR2 is SFDVKD. The CDR3 covers 18 residues.

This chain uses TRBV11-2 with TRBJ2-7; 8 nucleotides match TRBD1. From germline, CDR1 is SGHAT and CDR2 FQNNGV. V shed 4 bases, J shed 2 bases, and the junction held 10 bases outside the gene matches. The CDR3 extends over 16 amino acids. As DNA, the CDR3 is TGTGCCAGCAGCTCCTTACCGAGACAGGGGCCCTACGAGCAGTACTTC. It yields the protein CASSSLPRQGPYEQYF.

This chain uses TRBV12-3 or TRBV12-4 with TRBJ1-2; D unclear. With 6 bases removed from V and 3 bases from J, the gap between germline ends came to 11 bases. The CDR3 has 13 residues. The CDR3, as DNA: TGTGCCAGCAGGCCGCCCGGAGACTATGGCTACACCTTC. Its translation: CASRPPGDYGYTF.

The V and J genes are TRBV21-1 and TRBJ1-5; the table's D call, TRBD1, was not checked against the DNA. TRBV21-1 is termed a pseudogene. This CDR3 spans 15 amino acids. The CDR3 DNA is TGTGCCAGCAGCCGTAATTGGCAGTTCAATCAGCCCCAGCATTTT. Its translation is CASSRNWQFNQPQHF.

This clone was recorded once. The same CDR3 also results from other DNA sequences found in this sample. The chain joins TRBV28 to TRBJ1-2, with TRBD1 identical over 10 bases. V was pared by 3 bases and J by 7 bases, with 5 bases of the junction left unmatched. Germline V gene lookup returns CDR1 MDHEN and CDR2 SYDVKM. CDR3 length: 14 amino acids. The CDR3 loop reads CASSFSGQGLGYTF. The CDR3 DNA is TGTGCCAGCAGTTTTTCGGGACAGGGGCTTGGCTACACCTTC.

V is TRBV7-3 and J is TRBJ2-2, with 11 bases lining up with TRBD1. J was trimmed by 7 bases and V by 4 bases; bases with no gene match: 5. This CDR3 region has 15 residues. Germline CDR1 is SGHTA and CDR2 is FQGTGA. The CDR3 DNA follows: TGTGCCAGCAGCTCCGGACAGGGGGCCGACGGGGAGCTGTTTTTT. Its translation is CASSSGQGADGELFF.